This TCR beta chain originates from a study of blood T cell repertoires in COVID-19. Sequencing used immunoSEQ multiplex PCR; TCRdb keeps in-frame clones, though not all of them. The sample has around 150,000 clones; about four fifths are singletons. Per germline, CDR1 SNHLY and CDR2 FYNNEI. The CDR3 length is 14 residues. V lost 6 bases and J 6 bases, leaving 15 bases between the germline ends. The material sequenced was peripheral blood. This clonotype was sampled from a woman at least 80 years old in a cohort sampled during active or convalescent COVID-19. V and J are TRBV2 and TRBJ1-5; D possibly corresponds to TRBD1 (5 bases). The CDR3 protein is CASRTRHGGQPQHF. Written as DNA, the CDR3 is TGTGCCAGCAGGACGAGACACGGGGGTCAGCCCCAGCATTTT. Full variable domain (rest looked up from reference TRBV2 and TRBJ1-5): EPEVTQTPSHQVTQMGQEVILRCVPISNHLYFYWYRQILGQKVEFLVSFYNNEISEKSEIFDDQFSVERPDGSNFTLKIRSTKLEDSAMYFCASRTRHGGQPQHFGDGTRLSIL.